The 9 T cell receptor beta chains presented below share a single source sample, sequenced in a study of cytomegalovirus exposure and HLA in healthy donors. Sequencing used immunoSEQ multiplex PCR; TCRdb keeps in-frame clones, though not all of them. The data show tens of thousands of clones, 89% seen once. The sequenced sample was PBMCs. These receptors were obtained from a woman aged 18-29 years in good health and CMV-seronegative.

The rearrangement joins TRBV7-8 to TRBJ1-5; the match to TRBD1 covers 10 bases. This CDR3 region has 18 residues. From germline, CDR1 is SGHVS and CDR2 FQNEAQ. V lost 0 bases and J lost 9; bases outside the gene matches: 14. CDR3 in amino acids: CASSLAPAGTGASRPQHF. The CDR3 nucleotides read TGTGCCAGCAGCTTAGCTCCGGCCGGGACAGGGGCGTCCCGGCCCCAGCATTTT.

The chain joins TRBV9 to TRBJ2-7; TRBD2 agrees at 8 bases. Trimming cost V 4 bases and J 4 bases; bases outside gene matches: 13. Germline V lookup: CDR1 SGDLS, CDR2 YYNGEE. CDR3 length: 16 residues. The CDR3 nucleotides read TGTGCCAGCAGCCCCCGGACCGGGACTAGGGGGTACGAGCAGTACTTC. It translates to CASSPRTGTRGYEQYF.

The V and J genes are TRBV4-2 and TRBJ2-7; 7 nucleotides line up with TRBD2. The CDR3 extends over 14 amino acids. The trim removed 1 base at V and 2 bases at J, leaving 2 bases unmatched. Germline CDR1 LGHNA, CDR2 YNFKEQ. The CDR3 is CASSQGGGPYEQYF. CDR3 nucleotides: TGTGCCAGCAGCCAAGGGGGAGGGCCCTACGAGCAGTACTTC.

This clone was counted a single time. The rearrangement links TRBV28 to TRBJ2-5; D unclear. Germline V gives CDR1 MDHEN, CDR2 SYDVKM. With 5 bases removed from V and 6 bases from J, the gap between germline ends came to 13 bases. The CDR3 has 13 residues. The CDR3 is CASSRLREKTQYF. CDR3 nucleotides: TGTGCCAGCAGTCGATTGAGAGAAAAGACCCAGTACTTC.

The chain has TRBV5-4 and TRBJ2-4; D gene uncertain. The V gene's germline CDR1 is SGHNT and CDR2 YYREEE (reference sequence). This CDR3 is 13 amino acids long. V shed 0 bases and J shed 7 bases, with 8 bases lying between them. In DNA, the CDR3 is TGTGCCAGCAGCTTGGGGTCACAGAACATTCAGTACTTC. Translated, it gives CASSLGSQNIQYF.

The chain links TRBV28 to TRBJ1-1; D call uncertain. Trimming stripped 7 bases from V and 0 bases from J, with 12 bases between. Germline lookup yields CDR1 MDHEN and CDR2 SYDVKM. CDR3 length: 14 residues. The CDR3 reads CASTLWSMNTEAFF. In DNA, the CDR3 is TGTGCCAGCACCTTATGGAGCATGAACACTGAAGCTTTCTTT. The variable domain in full, with the rest retrieved from reference TRBV28 and TRBJ1-1, is DVKVTQSSRYLVKRTGEKVFLECVQDMDHENMFWYRQDPGLGLRLIYFSYDVKMKEKGDIPEGYSVSREKKERFSLILESASTNQTSMYLCASTLWSMNTEAFFGQGTRLTVV.

This chain connects TRBV6-5 to TRBJ2-5; 9 bases map to TRBD2. CDR1 and CDR2 from the germline V gene are MNHEY and SVGAGI. The CDR3 consists of 15 residues. V shed 7 bases and J 4 bases; nucleotides not matched to a gene: 10. The CDR3 nucleotides are TGTGCCAGCACTCTACTAGCGGGTGGAGGAGAGACCCAGTACTTC. This codes for CASTLLAGGGETQYF.

The J gene is TRBJ1-4, the V gene TRBV27; 9 bases match TRBD1. Germline CDR1 and CDR2: MNHEY and SMNVEV (reference sequence). V was pared by 6 bases and J by 6 bases, with 2 bases of the junction left unmatched. The CDR3 is made up of 13 amino acids. This CDR3 reads CASRGQGYEKLFF. In nucleotides, the CDR3 is TGTGCCAGCAGGGGACAGGGTTATGAAAAACTGTTTTTT.

This chain links TRBV6-1 with TRBJ1-4, with 7 positions matching TRBD1. V shed 4 bases, J shed 4 bases, and the junction held 9 bases outside the gene matches. There are 16 residues in the CDR3. Looked up from germline, CDR1 is MNHNS and CDR2 is SASEGT. The CDR3 spells CASSVPTGQFNEKLFF. The CDR3 DNA follows: TGTGCCAGCAGTGTCCCAACGGGACAGTTTAATGAAAAACTGTTTTTT.